This T cell receptor beta chain was documented in a study of blood T cell repertoires in COVID-19. At the level of the study: Samples came from the United States, Italy and Spain, spanning acute and convalescent COVID-19. In each case, the material was cDNA or gDNA derived from T cells, B-cell-depleted T cells, or PBMCs.

Authors' processing steps: Reference gene primer amplification gave estimated nucleated cell counts. Using immunoSEQ multiplex PCR, the repertoire was profiled, and TCRdb retains in-frame clones only, with some absent. The V and J calls and clone size come from that table; D and trimming were worked out from the DNA. Counted here are 350,000 to 450,000 clones, around nine tenths occurring once; the ten biggest clones make up around 3%. Germline V lookup: CDR1 LGHDT, CDR2 YNNKEL (reference sequence). The V segment lost 5 bases and the J segment 0 bases; nucleotides outside the gene matches: 9. The CDR3 has 17 residues.

This sequence was found in a human donor in a cohort sampled during active COVID-19. The specimen sequenced was peripheral blood. The J gene is TRBJ2-7, the V gene TRBV3-1 (or the pseudogene TRBV3-2); 11 bases line up with TRBD2. The CDR3 loop reads CASSKGLAGPLSYEQYF. The CDR3 DNA follows: TGTGCCAGCAGCAAAGGACTAGCGGGTCCTCTCTCCTACGAGCAGTACTTC.